These 30 T cell receptor beta chains were sequenced from one sample in a study of blood T cell repertoires in COVID-19. Profiled with immunoSEQ multiplex PCR; TCRdb holds only in-frame clones, not every one. The sample yields approximately 400,000 clones, approximately 91% seen once. Specimen: PBMCs or T cells enriched from blood (not recorded which). Receptor source: a woman between 35 and 50 years old who had been exposed to COVID-19.

At least ten counts were recorded for this clone. V and J are TRBV19 and TRBJ1-1; D not certain. This CDR3 contains 13 residues. Trimming stripped 10 bases from V and 0 bases from J, with 12 bases between. From germline, CDR1 is LNHDA and CDR2 SQIVND (reference sequence). The CDR3 protein is CATRTEMNTEAFF. CDR3 bases: TGTGCCACTAGGACGGAGATGAACACTGAAGCTTTCTTT.

The chain recombines TRBV5-4 with TRBJ2-3; possible D gene TRBD1, 6 bases. The V end lost 4 bases, the J end lost 4 bases, and 10 bases lay between the germline ends. CDR1 is SGHNT, CDR2 YYREEE, per germline (reference sequence). The CDR3 length is 13 residues. The CDR3 nucleotides read TGTGCCAGCAGCACACAGGGTGCAGATACGCAGTATTTT. Translating gives CASSTQGADTQYF.

This chain uses TRBV3-1 (or the pseudogene TRBV3-2) with TRBJ1-3; no clear D. CDR1 is LGHDT, CDR2 YNNKEL, per germline (reference sequence). This CDR3 has 16 amino acids. Trimming removed 3 bases from V and 1 base from J, with 13 bases in between. The CDR3 sequence: CASSHSPGVSGNTIYF. The CDR3 DNA sequence: TGTGCCAGCAGCCATTCTCCCGGGGTTTCTGGAAACACCATATATTTT.

J is TRBJ1-1 and V is TRBV27; TRBD1 might be the D (5 bases). Germline-derived CDR1 and CDR2 are MNHEY and SMNVEV (reference sequence). The V and J ends lost 2 bases and 6 bases respectively, with 10 bases between them. This CDR3 has 13 residues. The chain's CDR3 is CASSLHRLSEAFF. In nucleotides, the CDR3 is TGTGCCAGCAGTTTACACAGGCTTTCTGAAGCTTTCTTT.

The rearrangement links TRBV5-4 to TRBJ1-3, with D perhaps TRBD1 (5 bases). The CDR3 loop spans 15 amino acids. Trimming removed 4 bases from V and 0 bases from J, with 11 bases in between. Germline-derived CDR1 and CDR2 are SGHNT and YYREEE (reference sequence). The CDR3 DNA follows: TGTGCCAGCAGCCCCGGGGGGAGCTCTGGAAACACCATATATTTT. Amino acid sequence: CASSPGGSSGNTIYF.

V is TRBV19 and J is TRBJ1-2; tentative D call: TRBD1 (5 bases). V shed 6 bases and J shed 3 bases, with 14 bases lying between them. CDR3 length: 14 residues. Germline V gene sequence: CDR1 LNHDA, CDR2 SQIVND (reference sequence). The CDR3 sequence: CASRIQGPHYGYTF. Here the CDR3 DNA reads TGTGCCAGTAGGATTCAGGGCCCTCACTATGGCTACACCTTC.

This clone was found once. The chain joins TRBV5-4 to TRBJ2-7; a possible D gene is TRBD2 (5 bases). The germline V and J ends were trimmed by 2 bases and 3 bases, with 21 bases remaining between them. Germline lookup yields CDR1 SGHNT and CDR2 YYREEE (reference sequence). There are 17 residues in the CDR3. The CDR3 loop is CASSLSPFVGAGYEQYF. CDR3 bases: TGTGCCAGCAGCTTATCCCCGTTCGTGGGAGCCGGCTACGAGCAGTACTTC. Full variable domain (missing parts from reference TRBV5-4 and TRBJ2-7): ETGVTQSPTHLIKTRGQQVTLRCSSQSGHNTVSWYQQALGQGPQFIFQYYREEENGRGNFPPRFSGLQFPNYSSELNVNALELDDSALYLCASSLSPFVGAGYEQYFGPGTRLTVT.

The V and J genes are TRBV12-5 and TRBJ1-1; no firm D call. Germline CDR1 reads LGHNT; CDR2 reads FRNRAP. V gave up 0 bases and J gave up 8 bases, with 13 bases separating them. The CDR3 covers 14 residues. The CDR3 region has the DNA TGTGCTAGTGGTTTGGTAGAACTCCACGGGGAAGCTTTCTTT. The encoded protein is CASGLVELHGEAFF. The whole variable domain, remainder taken from reference TRBV12-5 and TRBJ1-1, is DARVTQTPRHKVTEMGQEVTMRCQPILGHNTVFWYRQTMMQGLELLAYFRNRAPLDDSGMPKDRFSAEMPDATLATLKIQPSEPRDSAVYFCASGLVELHGEAFFGQGTRLTVV.

The rearrangement joins TRBV5-1 to TRBJ2-7; unclear D gene. This CDR3 is built from 14 residues. The V end lost 4 bases, the J end lost 0 bases, and 11 bases lay between the germline ends. CDR1 and CDR2 from the germline V gene are SGHRS and YFSETQ. CDR3 sequence reads: CASSPPGISYEQYF. Written as DNA, the CDR3 is TGCGCCAGCAGCCCTCCGGGTATCTCCTACGAGCAGTACTTC.

The chain combines TRBV21-1 with TRBJ1-5; the table gives TRBD1 as D, unverified against the DNA. TRBV21-1 has pseudogene status. The CDR3 covers 19 residues. The chain's CDR3 is CASSKARAGAQDSNQPQHF. The CDR3, as DNA: TGTGCCAGCAGCAAAGCAAGGGCAGGGGCTCAAGATAGCAATCAGCCCCAGCATTTT.

The J gene is TRBJ2-1, the V gene TRBV6-2 or TRBV6-3, with 14 positions matching TRBD2. J lost 9 bases, V lost 5 bases, and 12 bases had no gene match. There are 17 residues in the CDR3. Germline-derived CDR1 and CDR2 are MNHEY and SVGEGT. CDR3 DNA: TGTGCCAGCAGTATCCTCTGGGGGACTAGCGGGGGAAGTGAGCAGTTCTTC. It translates to CASSILWGTSGGSEQFF.

This clone has only one observation. The chain links TRBV14 to TRBJ1-2, with unresolved D. Germline values: CDR1 SGHDN, CDR2 FVKESK. The CDR3 consists of 17 residues. V was pared by 0 bases and J by 8 bases, with 22 bases between. CDR3 in amino acids: CASSQDPRHSVGLGYTF. CDR3 nucleotides: TGTGCCAGCAGCCAAGATCCTCGACATTCAGTCGGCTTAGGCTACACCTTC.

The J gene is TRBJ1-2, the V gene TRBV27; 9 bases fit TRBD1. After removal of 0 bases from V and 7 bases from J, the junction contained 6 bases not matched to a gene. Germline loops: CDR1 MNHEY, CDR2 SMNVEV (reference sequence). This CDR3 spans 15 amino acids. The CDR3, as DNA: TGTGCCAGCAGTTTATCCTCGGGACAGGGACTTGGCTACACCTTC. Its translation: CASSLSSGQGLGYTF.

V and J are TRBV6-5 and TRBJ1-2, with a possible D match to TRBD1 (5 bases). CDR1 is MNHEY, CDR2 SVGAGI, per germline. The V and J ends lost 6 bases and 1 base respectively, with 9 bases between them. This CDR3 has 13 residues. The CDR3 sequence is CASRSDINYGYTF. The CDR3 nucleotides are TGTGCCAGCAGGTCGGACATTAACTATGGCTACACCTTC.

CDR3 in amino acids: CASSGGQGAGSPLHF. CDR3 DNA sequence: TGTGCCAGCAGTGGCGGACAGGGGGCGGGTTCACCCCTCCACTTT. The V gene is TRBV2, the J gene TRBJ1-6, with TRBD1 matching 11 bases. The germline CDR1 and CDR2 sequences are SNHLY and FYNNEI. The V and J ends lost 4 bases and 9 bases, in that order; junction bases with no gene match: 5. The CDR3 has 15 residues. The whole variable domain, filled in from reference TRBV2 and TRBJ1-6, reads EPEVTQTPSHQVTQMGQEVILRCVPISNHLYFYWYRQILGQKVEFLVSFYNNEISEKSEIFDDQFSVERPDGSNFTLKIRSTKLEDSAMYFCASSGGQGAGSPLHFGNGTRLTVT.

This CDR3 is CATSIGTSGSTDTQYF. The DNA of the CDR3 is TGTGCCACCAGTATTGGGACTAGCGGAAGCACAGATACGCAGTATTTT. The chain has TRBV24-1 and TRBJ2-3, with 11 bases aligning to TRBD2. Germline CDR1 reads KGHDR; CDR2 reads SFDVKD. This CDR3 is built from 16 residues. The junction had 4 bases not matched to a gene; V was cut back by 6 bases and J by 0 bases.

The V and J genes are TRBV18 and TRBJ2-5; the match to TRBD1 covers 7 bases. V lost 3 bases to trimming and J lost 5 bases; unmatched junction nucleotides: 3. Germline V gives CDR1 KGHSH, CDR2 LQKENI. The CDR3 has 13 amino acids. The CDR3 here is CASSPTGWETQYF. The DNA for the CDR3 is TGTGCCAGCTCACCGACAGGGTGGGAGACCCAGTACTTC.

The chain recombines TRBV7-9 with TRBJ2-2, with D unclear. The CDR3 loop spans 12 amino acids. Trimming pared 6 bases from V and 7 bases from J, leaving 9 bases between. Germline V CDR1 and CDR2: SEHNR, FQNEAQ (reference sequence). The CDR3 DNA is TGTGCCAGCAGAAATCCTGTCGGGGAGCTGTTTTTT. Its protein is CASRNPVGELFF.

The chain links TRBV24-1 to TRBJ1-5, with D possibly matching TRBD1 (5 bases). There are 13 residues in the CDR3. CDR1 KGHDR and CDR2 SFDVKD come from the germline V gene. Trimming cost V 7 bases and J 6 bases, with 12 bases left between them. The CDR3 sequence: CATSPGFGQPQHF. The CDR3 bases are TGTGCCACCAGCCCAGGGTTTGGTCAGCCCCAGCATTTT.

V and J are TRBV7-2 and TRBJ2-2; 8 bases fit TRBD2. Germline loops: CDR1 SGHTA, CDR2 FQGNSA. The trim removed 1 base at V and 4 bases at J, leaving 11 bases unmatched. The CDR3 runs to 18 residues. The CDR3 coding sequence is TGTGCCAGCAGCTTAGGCTATAGGCGGGAGGAGGTCACCGGGGAGCTGTTTTTT. As protein: CASSLGYRREEVTGELFF.

The chain combines TRBV3-1 (or the pseudogene TRBV3-2) with TRBJ1-1, with TRBD1 identical over 8 bases. The CDR3 runs 18 residues. With V trimmed by 0 bases and J by 3 bases, 12 bases remained unmatched. Germline V gives CDR1 LGHDT, CDR2 YNNKEL (reference sequence). CDR3 DNA sequence: TGTGCCAGCAGCCAAGACCCTCTATATACAGGGGGGTACACTGAAGCTTTCTTT. Its protein is CASSQDPLYTGGYTEAFF.

The V gene is TRBV19, the J gene TRBJ1-1; D gene unclear. There are 14 residues in the CDR3. Looked up from germline, CDR1 is LNHDA and CDR2 is SQIVND (reference sequence). Trimming left V 5 bases short and J 2 bases short, with 12 bases between. CDR3 nucleotide sequence: TGTGCCAGTAGTGCCCCGGGTCCAAACACTGAAGCTTTCTTT. This encodes CASSAPGPNTEAFF.

The CDR3 spells CASSRVGGVLEAFF. CDR3 coding DNA: TGTGCCAGCAGCCGCGTCGGGGGAGTCCTTGAAGCTTTCTTT. This chain joins TRBV7-9 and TRBJ1-1; the D gene is possibly TRBD1 (5 bases). There are 14 residues in the CDR3. Per germline, CDR1 SEHNR and CDR2 FQNEAQ (reference sequence). Trimming left V 5 bases short and J 7 bases short, with 17 bases between.

The chain is built from TRBV3-1 (or the pseudogene TRBV3-2) and TRBJ1-2; 11 nucleotides agree with TRBD1. This CDR3 contains 14 residues. J lost 7 bases, V lost 1 base, and 2 bases had no gene match. Germline CDR1 reads LGHDT; CDR2 reads YNNKEL (reference sequence). CDR3: CASSQAGTGGGYTF. CDR3 in DNA: TGTGCCAGCAGCCAAGCCGGGACAGGGGGTGGCTACACCTTC.

The chain links TRBV30 to TRBJ2-4; 7 bases line up with TRBD2. CDR3 length: 13 residues. V lost 6 bases to trimming and J lost 6 bases; unmatched junction nucleotides: 8. Germline CDR1 GTSNPN, CDR2 SVGIG (reference sequence). DNA for the CDR3: TGTGCCTGTACATTCGGCGGGGGAAACATTCAGTACTTC. Amino acid sequence: CACTFGGGNIQYF.

The rearrangement uses TRBV27 and TRBJ2-1; 15 bases line up with TRBD2. CDR1 is MNHEY and CDR2 is SMNVEV in the germline V gene (reference sequence). The CDR3 runs 17 residues. Losses at the gene ends were 3 bases for V and 7 bases for J; bases not matched to a gene: 7. CDR3 nucleotides: TGTGCCAGCAGTTTTGGACTAGCGGGAGGGCCGGCAAATGAGCAGTTCTTC. This translates into CASSFGLAGGPANEQFF.

The chain carries TRBV30 and TRBJ2-7, with 7 bases lining up with TRBD2. V shed 0 bases and J 6 bases; nucleotides not matched to a gene: 5. Looked up from germline, CDR1 is GTSNPN and CDR2 is SVGIG (reference sequence). The CDR3 runs 13 residues. The CDR3 loop is CAWSVGTISEQYF. The CDR3 DNA sequence: TGTGCCTGGAGTGTAGGGACTATCTCCGAGCAGTACTTC.

This sequence joins TRBV7-9 and TRBJ2-5, with D possibly being TRBD2 (6 bases). Trimming shortened V by 1 base and J by 5 bases, and 20 bases separated the two germline ends. From germline, CDR1 is SEHNR and CDR2 FQNEAQ (reference sequence). The CDR3 sequence is 17 residues long. CDR3 nucleotide sequence: TGTGCCAGCAGCTTAGTGCCGACGCGGGACGTTCTGGAGACCCAGTACTTC. This sequence encodes CASSLVPTRDVLETQYF.

The chain employs TRBV4-1 and TRBJ1-4; no definite D call. The germline CDR1 and CDR2 sequences are MGHRA and YSYEKL. The CDR3 is 18 residues long. V dropped 1 base and J dropped 8 bases, with 23 bases sitting between them. This CDR3 reads CASSQVNAGMAGREKLFF. CDR3 in DNA: TGCGCCAGCAGCCAAGTTAATGCGGGGATGGCAGGTCGGGAAAAACTGTTTTTT.

The chain couples TRBV7-9 to TRBJ1-2; a possible D gene is TRBD1 (6 bases). Trimming stripped 5 bases from V and 4 bases from J, with 17 bases between. The length of the CDR3 is 15 residues. Germline V gives CDR1 SEHNR, CDR2 FQNEAQ (reference sequence). The CDR3 DNA reads TGTGCCAGCAGCAACCGACAGGTCCTGGGCTATGGCTACACCTTC. Its protein product is CASSNRQVLGYGYTF.